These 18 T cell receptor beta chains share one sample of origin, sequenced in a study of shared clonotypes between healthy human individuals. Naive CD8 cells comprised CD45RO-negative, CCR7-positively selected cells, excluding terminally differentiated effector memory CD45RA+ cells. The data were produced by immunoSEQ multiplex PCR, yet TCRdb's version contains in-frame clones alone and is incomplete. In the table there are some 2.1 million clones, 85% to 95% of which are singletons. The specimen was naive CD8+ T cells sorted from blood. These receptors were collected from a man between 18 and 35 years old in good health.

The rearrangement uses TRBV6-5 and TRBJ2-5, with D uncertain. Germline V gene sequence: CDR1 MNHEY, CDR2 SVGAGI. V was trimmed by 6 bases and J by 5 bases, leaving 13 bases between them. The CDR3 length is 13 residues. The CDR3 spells CASSSGFSETQYF. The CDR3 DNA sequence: TGTGCCAGCAGCTCAGGTTTCTCGGAGACCCAGTACTTC.

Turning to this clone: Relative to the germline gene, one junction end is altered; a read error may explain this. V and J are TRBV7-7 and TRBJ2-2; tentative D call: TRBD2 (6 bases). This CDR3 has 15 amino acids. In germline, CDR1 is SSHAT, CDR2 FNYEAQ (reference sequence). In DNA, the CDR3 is TGTGCTAGCAGCCCGGGCCCTACGGGGGCCGGGGAGCTGTTTTTT. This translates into CASSPGPTGAGELFF. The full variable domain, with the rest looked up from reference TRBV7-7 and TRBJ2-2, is GAGVSQSPRYKVTKRGQDVTLRCDPISSHATLYWYQQALGQGPEFLTYFNYEAQPDKSGLPSDRFSAERPEGSISTLTIQRTEQRDSAMYRCASSPGPTGAGELFFGEGSRLTVL.

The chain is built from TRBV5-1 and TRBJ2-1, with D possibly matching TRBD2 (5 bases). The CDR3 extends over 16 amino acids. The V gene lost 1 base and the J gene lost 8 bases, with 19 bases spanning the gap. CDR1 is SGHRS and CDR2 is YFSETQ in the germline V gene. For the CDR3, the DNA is TGCGCCAGCAGCTTGTGGGAGTCAGATTTTTCGGATGAGCAGTTCTTC. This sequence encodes CASSLWESDFSDEQFF.

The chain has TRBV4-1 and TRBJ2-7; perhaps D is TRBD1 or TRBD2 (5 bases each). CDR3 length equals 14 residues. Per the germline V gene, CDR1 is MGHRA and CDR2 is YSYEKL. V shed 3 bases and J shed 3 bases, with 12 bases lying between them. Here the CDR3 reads CASSHRDGYYEQYF. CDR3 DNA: TGCGCCAGCAGCCACCGGGACGGGTACTACGAGCAGTACTTC.

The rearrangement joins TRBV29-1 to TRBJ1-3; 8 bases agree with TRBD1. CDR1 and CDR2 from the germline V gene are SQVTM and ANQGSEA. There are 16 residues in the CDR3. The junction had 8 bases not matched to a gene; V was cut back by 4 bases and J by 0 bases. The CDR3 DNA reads TGCAGCGTTGCACCGGGACAGGATACCTCTGGAAACACCATATATTTT. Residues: CSVAPGQDTSGNTIYF.

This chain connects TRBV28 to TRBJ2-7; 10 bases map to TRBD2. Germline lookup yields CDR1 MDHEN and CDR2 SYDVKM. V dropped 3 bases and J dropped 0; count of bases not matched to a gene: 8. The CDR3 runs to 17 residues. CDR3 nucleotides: TGTGCCAGCAGTTTGGAATTAGCGGGAGGCCCCTCCTACGAGCAGTACTTC. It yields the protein CASSLELAGGPSYEQYF.

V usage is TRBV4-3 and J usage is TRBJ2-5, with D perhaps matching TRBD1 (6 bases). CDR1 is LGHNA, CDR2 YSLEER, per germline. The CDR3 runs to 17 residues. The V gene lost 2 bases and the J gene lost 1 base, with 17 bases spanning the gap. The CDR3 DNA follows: TGCGCCAGCAGCCAAAGGTCGACAGGATATTTCCAAGAGACCCAGTACTTC. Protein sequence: CASSQRSTGYFQETQYF.

The chain's CDR3 is CASSQEDSPPVEQYF. The CDR3 DNA reads as TGCGCCAGCAGCCAAGAGGACAGTCCTCCTGTGGAGCAGTACTTC. V is TRBV4-1 and J is TRBJ2-7; D might be TRBD1 (6 bases). Germline CDR1 and CDR2: MGHRA and YSYEKL. The CDR3 is made up of 15 amino acids. Trimming removed 0 bases from V and 7 bases from J, with 16 bases in between.

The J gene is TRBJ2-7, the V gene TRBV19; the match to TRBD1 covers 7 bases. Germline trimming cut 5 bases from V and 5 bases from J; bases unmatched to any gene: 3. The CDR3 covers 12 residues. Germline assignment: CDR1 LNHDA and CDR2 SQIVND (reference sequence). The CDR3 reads CASSRQGNEQYF. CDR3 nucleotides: TGTGCCAGTAGTCGACAGGGTAACGAGCAGTACTTC. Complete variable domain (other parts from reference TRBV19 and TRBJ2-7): DGGITQSPKYLFRKEGQNVTLSCEQNLNHDAMYWYRQDPGQGLRLIYYSQIVNDFQKGDIAEGYSVSREKKESFPLTVTSAQKNPTAFYLCASSRQGNEQYFGPGTRLTVT.

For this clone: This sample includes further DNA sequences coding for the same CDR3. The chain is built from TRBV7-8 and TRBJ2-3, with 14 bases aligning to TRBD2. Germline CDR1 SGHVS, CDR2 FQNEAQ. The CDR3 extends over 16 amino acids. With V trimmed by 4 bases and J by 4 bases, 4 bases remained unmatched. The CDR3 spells CASSSGLAGVADTQYF. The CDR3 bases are TGTGCCAGCAGCTCGGGACTAGCGGGAGTGGCAGATACGCAGTATTTT.

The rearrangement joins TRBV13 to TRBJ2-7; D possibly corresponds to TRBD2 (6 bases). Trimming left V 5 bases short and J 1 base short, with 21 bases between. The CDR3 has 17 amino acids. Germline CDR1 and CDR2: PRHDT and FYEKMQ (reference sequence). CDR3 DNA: TGTGCCAGCAGCACCTCCCCCGGGAGCCCTTCTTCCTACGAGCAGTACTTC. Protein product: CASSTSPGSPSSYEQYF.

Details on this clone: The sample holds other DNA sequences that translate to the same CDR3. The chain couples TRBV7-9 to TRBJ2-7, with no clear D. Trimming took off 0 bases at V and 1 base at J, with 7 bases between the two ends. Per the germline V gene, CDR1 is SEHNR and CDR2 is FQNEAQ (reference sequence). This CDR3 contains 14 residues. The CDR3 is CASSLAGSSYEQYF. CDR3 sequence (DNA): TGTGCCAGCAGCTTAGCGGGATCATCCTACGAGCAGTACTTC.

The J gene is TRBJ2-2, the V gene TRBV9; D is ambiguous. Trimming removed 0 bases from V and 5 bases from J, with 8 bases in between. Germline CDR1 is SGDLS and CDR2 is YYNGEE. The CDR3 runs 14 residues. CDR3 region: CASSVGFATGELFF. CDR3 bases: TGTGCCAGCAGCGTAGGCTTTGCGACCGGGGAGCTGTTTTTT. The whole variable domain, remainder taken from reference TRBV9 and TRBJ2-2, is DSGVTQTPKHLITATGQRVTLRCSPRSGDLSVYWYQQSLDQGLQFLIQYYNGEERAKGNILERFSAQQFPDLHSELNLSSLELGDSALYFCASSVGFATGELFFGEGSRLTVL.

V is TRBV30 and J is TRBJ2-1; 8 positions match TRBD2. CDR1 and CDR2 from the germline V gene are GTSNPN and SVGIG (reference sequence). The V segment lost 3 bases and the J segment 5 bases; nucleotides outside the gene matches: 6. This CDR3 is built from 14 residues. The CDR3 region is CAWRGAGDHNEQFF. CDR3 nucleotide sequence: TGTGCCTGGAGGGGAGCGGGGGATCACAATGAGCAGTTCTTC.

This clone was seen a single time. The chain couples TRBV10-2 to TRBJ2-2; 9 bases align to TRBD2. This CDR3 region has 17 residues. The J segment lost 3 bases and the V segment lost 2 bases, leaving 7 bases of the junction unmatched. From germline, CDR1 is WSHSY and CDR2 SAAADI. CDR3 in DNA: TGCGCCAGCAGTGAGGCGGAGACTAGCGGAGACACCGGGGAGCTGTTTTTT. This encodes CASSEAETSGDTGELFF.

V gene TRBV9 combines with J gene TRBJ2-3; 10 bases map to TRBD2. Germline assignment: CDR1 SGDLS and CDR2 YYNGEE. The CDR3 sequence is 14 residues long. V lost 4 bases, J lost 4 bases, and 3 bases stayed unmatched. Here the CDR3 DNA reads TGTGCCAGCAGCCTTAGCGGGGGGCCAGATACGCAGTATTTT. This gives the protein CASSLSGGPDTQYF.

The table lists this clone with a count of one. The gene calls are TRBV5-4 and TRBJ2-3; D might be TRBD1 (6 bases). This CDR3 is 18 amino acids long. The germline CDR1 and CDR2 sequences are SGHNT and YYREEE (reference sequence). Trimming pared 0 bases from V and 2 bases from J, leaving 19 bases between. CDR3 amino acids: CASSLGRGRQMDTDTQYF. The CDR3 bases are TGTGCCAGCAGCTTGGGCAGGGGCCGCCAAATGGACACAGATACGCAGTATTTT.

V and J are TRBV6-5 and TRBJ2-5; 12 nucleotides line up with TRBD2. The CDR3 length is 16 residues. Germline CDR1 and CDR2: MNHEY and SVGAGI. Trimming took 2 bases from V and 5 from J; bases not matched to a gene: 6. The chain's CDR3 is CASSYDLAGGPETQYF. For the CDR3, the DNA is TGTGCCAGCAGTTACGACCTAGCGGGAGGGCCGGAGACCCAGTACTTC.